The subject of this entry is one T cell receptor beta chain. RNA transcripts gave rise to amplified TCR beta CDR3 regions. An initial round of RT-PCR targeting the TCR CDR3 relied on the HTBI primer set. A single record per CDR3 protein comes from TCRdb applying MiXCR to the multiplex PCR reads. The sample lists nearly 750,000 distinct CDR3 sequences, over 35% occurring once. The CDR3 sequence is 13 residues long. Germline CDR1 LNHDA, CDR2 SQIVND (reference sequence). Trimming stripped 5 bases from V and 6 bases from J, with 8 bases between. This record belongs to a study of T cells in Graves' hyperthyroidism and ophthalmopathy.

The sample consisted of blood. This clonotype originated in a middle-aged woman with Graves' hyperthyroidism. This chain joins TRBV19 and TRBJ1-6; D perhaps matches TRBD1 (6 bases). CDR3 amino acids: CASSQGPNSPLHF. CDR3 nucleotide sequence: TGTGCCAGTAGTCAGGGGCCTAATTCACCCCTCCACTTT.